Included here is one T cell receptor beta chain sequence, with context. The data stem from a study of blood T cell repertoires in COVID-19. The overall study: Both acute and convalescent COVID-19 samples were obtained from the United States, Italy and Spain. T cells, B-cell-depleted T cells, or PBMCs supplied cDNA or gDNA.

V gave up 1 base and J gave up 8 bases; unmatched junction bases: 4. The CDR3 spans 13 residues. In the source study's methods: The authors estimated nucleated cell counts from reference gene primer amplification. Using immunoSEQ multiplex PCR, the repertoire was profiled, and TCRdb retains in-frame clones only, with some absent. V, J and clone size reflect that table, while D and trimming were determined from the DNA. The sample lists 99,000 or so clones; around 74% were seen once. The V and J genes are TRBV12-3 or TRBV12-4 and TRBJ1-2, with 7 positions matching TRBD1. The clonotype comes from a woman in her 70s with acute or convalescent COVID-19. The sequencing sample was made of peripheral blood. In nucleotides, the CDR3 is TGTGCCAGCAGTTTAGGACAGGGTAGGGGCTACACCTTC. This gives the protein CASSLGQGRGYTF.